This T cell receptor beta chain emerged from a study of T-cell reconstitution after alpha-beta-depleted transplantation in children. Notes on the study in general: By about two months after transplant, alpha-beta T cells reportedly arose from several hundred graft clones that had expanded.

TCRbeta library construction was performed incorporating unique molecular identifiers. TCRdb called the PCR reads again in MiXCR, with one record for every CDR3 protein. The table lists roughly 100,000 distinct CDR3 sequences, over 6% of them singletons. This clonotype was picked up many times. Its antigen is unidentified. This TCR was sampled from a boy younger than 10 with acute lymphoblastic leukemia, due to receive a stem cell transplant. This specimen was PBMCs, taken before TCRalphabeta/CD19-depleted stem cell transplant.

CDR3 sequence reads: CASSAQGTGSYNEQFF. The DNA for the CDR3 is TGCGCCAGCAGCGCGCAGGGGACAGGCTCCTACAATGAGCAGTTCTTC. J is TRBJ2-1 and V is TRBV4-3; 8 positions match TRBD1. This CDR3 contains 16 residues. Germline trimming cut 5 bases from V and 0 bases from J; bases unmatched to any gene: 6. Germline V gene lookup returns CDR1 LGHNA and CDR2 YSLEER.